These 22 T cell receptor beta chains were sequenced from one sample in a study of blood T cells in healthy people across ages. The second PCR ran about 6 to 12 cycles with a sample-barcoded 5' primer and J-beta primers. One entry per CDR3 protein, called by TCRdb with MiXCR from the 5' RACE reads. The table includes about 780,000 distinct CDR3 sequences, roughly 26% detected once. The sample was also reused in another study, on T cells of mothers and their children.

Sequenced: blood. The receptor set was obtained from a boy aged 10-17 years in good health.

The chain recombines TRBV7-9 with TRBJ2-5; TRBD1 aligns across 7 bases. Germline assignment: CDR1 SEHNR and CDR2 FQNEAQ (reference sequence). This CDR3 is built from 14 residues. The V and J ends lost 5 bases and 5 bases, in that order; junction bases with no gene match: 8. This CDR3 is CASSTQTGRETQYF. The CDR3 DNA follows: TGTGCCAGCAGCACACAGACAGGGCGGGAGACCCAGTACTTC.

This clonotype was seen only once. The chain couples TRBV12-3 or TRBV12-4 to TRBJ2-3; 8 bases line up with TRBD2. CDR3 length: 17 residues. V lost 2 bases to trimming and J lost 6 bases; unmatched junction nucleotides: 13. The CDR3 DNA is TGTGCCAGCAGTTTACCACTCGGGACTAGGAGGGGGGATACGCAGTATTTT. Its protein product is CASSLPLGTRRGDTQYF.

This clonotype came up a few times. The CDR3 is CASMRDGTYEQYF. CDR3 coding DNA: TGTGCCAGTATGAGGGACGGGACCTACGAGCAGTACTTC. The rearrangement joins TRBV19 to TRBJ2-7; D tentatively fits TRBD1 or TRBD2 (5 bases each). Per germline, CDR1 LNHDA and CDR2 SQIVND (reference sequence). The CDR3 runs to 13 residues. V was trimmed by 7 bases and J by 2 bases, leaving 12 bases between them. Together with reference TRBV19 and TRBJ2-7, the CDR3 gives the full variable domain: DGGITQSPKYLFRKEGQNVTLSCEQNLNHDAMYWYRQDPGQGLRLIYYSQIVNDFQKGDIAEGYSVSREKKESFPLTVTSAQKNPTAFYLCASMRDGTYEQYFGPGTRLTVT.

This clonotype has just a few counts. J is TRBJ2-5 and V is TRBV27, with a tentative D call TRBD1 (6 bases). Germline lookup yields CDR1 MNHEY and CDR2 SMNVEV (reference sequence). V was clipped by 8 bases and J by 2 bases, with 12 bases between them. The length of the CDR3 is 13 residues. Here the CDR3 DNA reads TGTGCCAGCCGACAGGCCCCTCAAGAGACCCAGTACTTC. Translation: CASRQAPQETQYF.

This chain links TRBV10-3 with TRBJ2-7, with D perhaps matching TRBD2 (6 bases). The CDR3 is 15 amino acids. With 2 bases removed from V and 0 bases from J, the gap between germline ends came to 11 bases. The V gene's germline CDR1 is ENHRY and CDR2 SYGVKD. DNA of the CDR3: TGTGCCATCAGTGAGGGCGGGGCGAGCTCCTACGAGCAGTACTTC. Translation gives CAISEGGASSYEQYF.

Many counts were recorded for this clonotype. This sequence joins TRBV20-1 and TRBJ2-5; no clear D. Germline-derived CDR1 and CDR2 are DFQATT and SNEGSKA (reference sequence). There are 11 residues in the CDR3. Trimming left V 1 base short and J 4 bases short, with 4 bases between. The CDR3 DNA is TGCAGTGCTAGAGGAGGAGAGACCCAGTACTTC. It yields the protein CSARGGETQYF.

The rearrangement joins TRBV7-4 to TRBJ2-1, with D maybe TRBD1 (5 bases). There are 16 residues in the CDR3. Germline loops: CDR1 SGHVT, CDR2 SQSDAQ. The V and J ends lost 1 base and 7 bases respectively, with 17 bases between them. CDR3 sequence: CASSLEGPVELNEQFF. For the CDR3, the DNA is TGTGCCAGCAGCTTAGAGGGGCCAGTTGAACTTAATGAGCAGTTCTTC.

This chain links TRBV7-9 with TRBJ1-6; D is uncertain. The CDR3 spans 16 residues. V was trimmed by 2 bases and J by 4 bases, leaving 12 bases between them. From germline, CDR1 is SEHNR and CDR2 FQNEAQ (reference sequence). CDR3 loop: CASSLSAGRYNSPLHF. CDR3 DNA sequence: TGTGCCAGCAGCTTATCAGCCGGCAGGTATAATTCACCCCTCCACTTT.

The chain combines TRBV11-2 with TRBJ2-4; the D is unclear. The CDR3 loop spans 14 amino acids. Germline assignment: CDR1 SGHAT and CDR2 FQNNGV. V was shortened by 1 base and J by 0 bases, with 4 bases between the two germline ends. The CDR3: CASSLVLAKNIQYF. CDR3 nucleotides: TGTGCCAGCAGCTTAGTTTTAGCCAAAAACATTCAGTACTTC.

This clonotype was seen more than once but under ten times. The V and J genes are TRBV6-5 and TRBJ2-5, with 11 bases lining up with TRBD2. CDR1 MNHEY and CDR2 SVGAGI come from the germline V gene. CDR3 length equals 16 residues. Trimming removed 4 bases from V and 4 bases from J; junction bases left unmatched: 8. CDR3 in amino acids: CASSSTSGGRRETQYF. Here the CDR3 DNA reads TGTGCCAGCAGTTCAACTAGCGGGGGCCGTCGAGAGACCCAGTACTTC.

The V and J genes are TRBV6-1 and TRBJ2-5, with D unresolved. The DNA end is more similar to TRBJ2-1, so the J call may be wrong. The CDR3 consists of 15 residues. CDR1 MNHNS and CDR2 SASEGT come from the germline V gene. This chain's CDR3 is CASSEARLWAAEQFF. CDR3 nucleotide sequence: TGTGCCAGCAGTGAAGCGAGACTTTGGGCGGCTGAGCAGTTCTTC.

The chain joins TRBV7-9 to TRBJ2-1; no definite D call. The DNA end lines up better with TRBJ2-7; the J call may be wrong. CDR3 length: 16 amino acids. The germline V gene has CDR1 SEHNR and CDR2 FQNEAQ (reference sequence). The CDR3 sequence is CASSLGVSQSSYEQYF. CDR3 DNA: TGTGCCAGCAGCTTAGGGGTCAGCCAATCTTCCTACGAGCAGTACTTC.

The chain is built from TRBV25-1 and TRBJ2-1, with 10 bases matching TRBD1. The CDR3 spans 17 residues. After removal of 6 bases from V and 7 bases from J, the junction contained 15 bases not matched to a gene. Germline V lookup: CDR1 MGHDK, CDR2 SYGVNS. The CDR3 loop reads CASSQRPGTGVGNEQFF. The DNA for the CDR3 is TGTGCCAGCAGCCAAAGACCCGGGACAGGGGTGGGGAATGAGCAGTTCTTC.

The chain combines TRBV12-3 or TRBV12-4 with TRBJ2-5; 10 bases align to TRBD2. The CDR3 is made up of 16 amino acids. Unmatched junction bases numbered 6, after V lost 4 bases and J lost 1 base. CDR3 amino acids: CASSSPLAGIQETQYF. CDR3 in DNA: TGTGCCAGCAGTTCCCCACTAGCGGGGATCCAAGAGACCCAGTACTTC.

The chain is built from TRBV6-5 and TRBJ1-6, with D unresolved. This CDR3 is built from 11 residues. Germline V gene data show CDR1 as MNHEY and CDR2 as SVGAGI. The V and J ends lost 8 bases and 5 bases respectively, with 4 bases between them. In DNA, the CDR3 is TGTGCCAGCGGTGATAATTCACCCCTCCACTTT. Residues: CASGDNSPLHF.

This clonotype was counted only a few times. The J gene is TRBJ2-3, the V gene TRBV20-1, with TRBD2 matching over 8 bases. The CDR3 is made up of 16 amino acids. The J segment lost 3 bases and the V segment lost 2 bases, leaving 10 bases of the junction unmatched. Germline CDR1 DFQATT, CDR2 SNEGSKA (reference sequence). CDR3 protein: CSARSGFGGGTDTQYF. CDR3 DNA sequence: TGCAGTGCTAGATCAGGTTTTGGCGGGGGGACAGATACGCAGTATTTT.

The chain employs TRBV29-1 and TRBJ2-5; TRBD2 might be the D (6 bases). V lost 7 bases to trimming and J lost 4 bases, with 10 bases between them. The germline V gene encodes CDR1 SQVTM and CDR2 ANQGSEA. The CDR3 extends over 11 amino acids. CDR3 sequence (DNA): TGCAGCGGGACTAATTCAGAGACCCAGTACTTC. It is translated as CSGTNSETQYF.

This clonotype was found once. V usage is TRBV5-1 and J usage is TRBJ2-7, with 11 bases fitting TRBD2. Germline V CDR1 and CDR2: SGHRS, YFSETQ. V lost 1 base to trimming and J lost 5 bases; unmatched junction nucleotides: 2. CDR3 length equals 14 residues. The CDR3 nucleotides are TGCGCCAGCAGCTTGAGACTAGCGGGGAACGAGCAGTACTTC. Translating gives CASSLRLAGNEQYF. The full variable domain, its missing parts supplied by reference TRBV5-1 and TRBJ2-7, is KAGVTQTPRYLIKTRGQQVTLSCSPISGHRSVSWYQQTPGQGLQFLFEYFSETQRNKGNFPGRFSGRQFSNSRSEMNVSTLELGDSALYLCASSLRLAGNEQYFGPGTRLTVT.

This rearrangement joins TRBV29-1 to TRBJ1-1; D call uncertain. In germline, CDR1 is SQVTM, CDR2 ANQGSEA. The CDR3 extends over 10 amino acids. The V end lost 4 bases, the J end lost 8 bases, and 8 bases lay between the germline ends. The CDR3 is CSVVFREAFF. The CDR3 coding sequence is TGCAGCGTTGTGTTCAGGGAAGCTTTCTTT.

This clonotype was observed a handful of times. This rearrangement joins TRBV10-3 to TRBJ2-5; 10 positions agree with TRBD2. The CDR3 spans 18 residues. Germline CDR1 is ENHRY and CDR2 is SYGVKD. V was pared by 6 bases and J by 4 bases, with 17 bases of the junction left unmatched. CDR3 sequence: CAISPTSGDKTGVETQYF. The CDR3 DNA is TGTGCCATCAGCCCAACTAGCGGGGATAAAACTGGCGTAGAGACCCAGTACTTC.

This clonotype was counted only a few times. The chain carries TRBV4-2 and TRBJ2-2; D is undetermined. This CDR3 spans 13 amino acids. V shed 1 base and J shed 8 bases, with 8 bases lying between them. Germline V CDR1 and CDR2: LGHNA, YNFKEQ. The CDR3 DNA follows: TGTGCCAGCAGCCAAGGCGTATCTGGGGAGCTGTTTTTT. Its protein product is CASSQGVSGELFF.

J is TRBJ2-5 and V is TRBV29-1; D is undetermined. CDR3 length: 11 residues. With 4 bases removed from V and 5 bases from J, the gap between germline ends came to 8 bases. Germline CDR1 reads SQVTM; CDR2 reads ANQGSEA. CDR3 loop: CSVGRPETQYF. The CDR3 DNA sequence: TGCAGCGTTGGGCGACCGGAGACCCAGTACTTC.